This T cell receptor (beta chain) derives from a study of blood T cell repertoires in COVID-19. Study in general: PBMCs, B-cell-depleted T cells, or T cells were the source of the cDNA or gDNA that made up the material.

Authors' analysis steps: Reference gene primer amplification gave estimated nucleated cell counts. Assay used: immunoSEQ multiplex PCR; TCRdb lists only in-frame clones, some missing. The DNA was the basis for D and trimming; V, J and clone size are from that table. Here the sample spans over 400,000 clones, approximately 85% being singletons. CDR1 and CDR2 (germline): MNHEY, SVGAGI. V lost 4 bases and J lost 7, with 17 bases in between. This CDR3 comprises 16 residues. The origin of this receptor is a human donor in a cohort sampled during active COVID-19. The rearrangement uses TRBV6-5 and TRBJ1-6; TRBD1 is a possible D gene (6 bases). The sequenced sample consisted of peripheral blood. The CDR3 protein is CASSFAGALGNSPLHF. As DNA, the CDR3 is TGTGCCAGCAGTTTCGCGGGGGCATTGGGGAATTCACCCCTCCACTTT.